Listed here are 18 T cell receptor beta chains from one sample, sequenced in a study of blood T cell repertoires in COVID-19. Assay: immunoSEQ multiplex PCR; the TCRdb copy retains only in-frame clones and omits some. In the table there are roughly 150,000 clones, 88% of which are singletons. The source material was peripheral blood. All receptors come from a man aged 45 to 65 who had recovered from COVID-19.

This clone was observed a single time. The V and J genes are TRBV6-5 and TRBJ1-1; TRBD1 agrees at 9 bases. The CDR3 runs to 14 residues. The V and J ends lost 8 bases and 5 bases, in that order; junction bases with no gene match: 9. From germline, CDR1 is MNHEY and CDR2 SVGAGI. The DNA of the CDR3 is TGTGCCAGCCCGAAGGGAGGGACAGGGACTGAAGCTTTCTTT. This sequence encodes CASPKGGTGTEAFF.

V usage is TRBV3-1 (or the pseudogene TRBV3-2) and J usage is TRBJ2-7, with D maybe TRBD2 (6 bases). The CDR3 is made up of 14 amino acids. Between the trimmed V and J ends, which lost 4 bases and 4 bases, there was a span of 14 bases. Germline-derived CDR1 and CDR2 are LGHDT and YNNKEL (reference sequence). The CDR3 reads CASSPAEGPYEQYF. DNA of the CDR3: TGTGCCAGCAGCCCAGCGGAGGGTCCGTACGAGCAGTACTTC.

The chain employs TRBV10-2 and TRBJ2-7, with 11 bases lining up with TRBD2. Germline V gene data show CDR1 as WSHSY and CDR2 as SAAADI. The CDR3 contains 15 residues. V lost 1 base, J lost 6 bases, and 5 bases stayed unmatched. This CDR3 is CASSEYIAGGGEQYF. DNA of the CDR3: TGCGCCAGCAGTGAGTACATAGCGGGAGGGGGCGAGCAGTACTTC.

The chain uses TRBV5-1 and TRBJ1-3; 7 bases agree with TRBD1. CDR1 is SGHRS, CDR2 YFSETQ, per germline. The CDR3 has 16 residues. V was pared by 4 bases and J by 0 bases, with 7 bases of the junction left unmatched. CDR3: CASSPRQGVSGNTIYF. Here the CDR3 DNA reads TGCGCCAGCAGCCCCCGACAGGGCGTCTCTGGAAACACCATATATTTT.

The table lists this clone with a few counts. The rearrangement uses TRBV21-1 and TRBJ2-3; the table's D call, TRBD2, has no DNA check behind it. TRBV21-1 is given as a pseudogene. The CDR3 consists of 11 residues. CDR3 sequence reads: CASTGVDTQYF. CDR3 coding DNA: TGTGCCAGCACCGGGGTTGATACGCAGTATTTT.

The chain recombines TRBV7-6 with TRBJ1-5; 9 bases are a match to TRBD1. Germline CDR1 reads SGHVS; CDR2 reads FNYEAQ. This CDR3 region has 15 residues. The trim removed 3 bases at V and 2 bases at J, leaving 2 bases unmatched. CDR3 amino acids: CASSLTGGGNQPQHF. As DNA, the CDR3 is TGTGCCAGCAGCTTGACAGGGGGTGGCAATCAGCCCCAGCATTTT.

The V gene is TRBV9, the J gene TRBJ2-1, with D possibly being TRBD1 (6 bases). This CDR3 is 15 amino acids long. Germline CDR1 and CDR2: SGDLS and YYNGEE. Between the trimmed V and J ends, which lost 3 bases and 3 bases, there was a span of 13 bases. This CDR3 is CASSAQGYLYNEQFF. CDR3 sequence (DNA): TGTGCCAGCAGCGCTCAGGGGTATCTCTACAATGAGCAGTTCTTC. Full variable domain (missing parts from reference TRBV9 and TRBJ2-1): DSGVTQTPKHLITATGQRVTLRCSPRSGDLSVYWYQQSLDQGLQFLIQYYNGEERAKGNILERFSAQQFPDLHSELNLSSLELGDSALYFCASSAQGYLYNEQFFGPGTRLTVL.

The V and J genes are TRBV12-3 or TRBV12-4 and TRBJ2-3, with unresolved D. With 3 bases removed from V and 5 bases from J, the gap between germline ends came to 9 bases. The CDR3 has 13 amino acids. CDR3 region: CASSFLVQDTQYF. The CDR3 DNA is TGTGCCAGCAGTTTTCTAGTACAAGATACGCAGTATTTT.

The count of this clone is one. The chain recombines TRBV28 with TRBJ1-2; D is possibly TRBD1 (5 bases). The CDR3 has 14 residues. The V gene lost 7 bases and the J gene lost 8 bases, with 20 bases spanning the gap. From germline, CDR1 is MDHEN and CDR2 SYDVKM. CDR3 nucleotides: TGTGCCAGCACCAGATCCCCCGACAGTCGCGGCTACACCTTC. This translates into CASTRSPDSRGYTF.

CDR3: CASRTLQGYGYTF. CDR3 sequence (DNA): TGTGCCAGCAGAACCCTTCAGGGCTATGGCTACACCTTC. The chain has TRBV6-5 and TRBJ1-2, with D perhaps matching TRBD1 (5 bases). The germline gives CDR1 MNHEY, CDR2 SVGAGI. The CDR3 length is 13 residues. V lost 6 bases and J 4 bases, leaving 12 bases between the germline ends.

In nucleotides, the CDR3 is TGTGCCAGCCGAACGGGGGGAGGGTTCGGGGAGCTGTTTTTT. Its translation: CASRTGGGFGELFF. The V call is TRBV6-5, the J call TRBJ2-2, with 7 bases fitting TRBD2. Losses at the gene ends were 8 bases for V and 7 bases for J; bases not matched to a gene: 10. The CDR3 runs 14 residues. Germline V gene data show CDR1 as MNHEY and CDR2 as SVGAGI.

The chain joins TRBV14 to TRBJ2-7; the match to TRBD2 covers 9 bases. CDR3 length: 15 residues. Losses at the gene ends were 4 bases for V and 2 bases for J; bases not matched to a gene: 6. The germline gives CDR1 SGHDN, CDR2 FVKESK. In DNA form, the CDR3 reads TGTGCCAGCAGCCGCTTAGCGGGAGCCCCCTACGAGCAGTACTTC. Translating gives CASSRLAGAPYEQYF.

The V and J genes are TRBV5-1 and TRBJ2-3; 12 nucleotides match TRBD1. Looked up from germline, CDR1 is SGHRS and CDR2 is YFSETQ. The CDR3 is 18 residues long. V was clipped by 4 bases and J by 0 bases; unmatched bases: 9. The chain's CDR3 is CASSPGTGGGGSTDTQYF. The CDR3, as DNA: TGCGCCAGCAGCCCTGGGACAGGGGGCGGAGGAAGCACAGATACGCAGTATTTT. The entire variable domain, with the rest obtained from reference TRBV5-1 and TRBJ2-3, is as follows: KAGVTQTPRYLIKTRGQQVTLSCSPISGHRSVSWYQQTPGQGLQFLFEYFSETQRNKGNFPGRFSGRQFSNSRSEMNVSTLELGDSALYLCASSPGTGGGGSTDTQYFGPGTRLTVL.

J is TRBJ1-1 and V is TRBV5-1; TRBD1 matches 7 bases. Looked up from germline, CDR1 is SGHRS and CDR2 is YFSETQ. The CDR3 is 14 amino acids. Trimming removed 4 bases from V and 4 bases from J; junction bases left unmatched: 7. This CDR3 is CASSPGQRGTEAFF. The CDR3 nucleotides are TGCGCCAGCAGCCCGGGACAGAGGGGCACTGAAGCTTTCTTT.

This chain uses TRBV6-1 with TRBJ2-3; D is unclear. V was shortened by 0 bases and J by 3 bases, with 10 bases between the two germline ends. This CDR3 is 15 amino acids long. Germline CDR1 is MNHNS and CDR2 is SASEGT. The CDR3 spells CASSEAEHPTDTQYF. The CDR3 DNA reads TGTGCCAGCAGTGAAGCCGAGCACCCTACAGATACGCAGTATTTT.

The gene calls are TRBV19 and TRBJ2-7; D remains unclear. Trimming took off 0 bases at V and 5 bases at J, with 8 bases between the two ends. The CDR3 is 13 residues long. CDR1 is LNHDA and CDR2 is SQIVND in the germline V gene (reference sequence). Here the CDR3 reads CASSIEESNEQYF. The DNA of the CDR3 is TGTGCCAGTAGTATAGAGGAGAGTAACGAGCAGTACTTC.

The chain is built from TRBV25-1 and TRBJ2-3; unclear D gene. Germline-derived CDR1 and CDR2 are MGHDK and SYGVNS. Trimming shortened V by 7 bases and J by 1 base, and 6 bases separated the two germline ends. The CDR3 covers 12 residues. CDR3 coding DNA: TGTGCCAGCAACACAGGCACAGATACGCAGTATTTT. Translated: CASNTGTDTQYF.

This chain uses TRBV6-5 with TRBJ2-1; D possibly corresponds to TRBD2 (7 bases). The CDR3 is 15 amino acids. Germline V gives CDR1 MNHEY, CDR2 SVGAGI. Trimming removed 0 bases from V and 6 bases from J, with 12 bases in between. The CDR3 protein is CASSYSAGAFNEQFF. The DNA of the CDR3 is TGTGCCAGCAGTTACTCGGCGGGGGCCTTCAATGAGCAGTTCTTC.